Listed below are T cell receptor beta chains from one sample, sequenced in a study of shared clonotypes between healthy human individuals. Clones were sequenced by immunoSEQ multiplex PCR, and TCRdb holds only the in-frame ones, with some missing. In the table there are hundreds of thousands of clones, roughly four fifths of which are singletons. Sequencing was performed on PBMCs. The origin of the receptors is a woman in her forties in good health. Some clones in this sample may be carry-over from other donors' samples. CDR3s include the opening cysteine and the closing phenylalanine or tryptophan. D genes are given only for firm matches. Not every row has a clone size; where given, it reads once, few, many or a size class.

D,V,size,J,DNA,CDR3
.,TRBV18,.,TRBJ2-2,TGTGCCAGCTCACCACCTACAGGTTTAACCGGGGAGCTGTTTTTT,CASSPPTGLTGELFF
.,TRBV7-9,.,TRBJ2-5,TGTGCCAGCAGCTCGAGACAGGGAGGTTTTGAGACCCAGTACTTC,CASSSRQGGFETQYF
.,TRBV4-3,.,TRBJ1-1,TGCGCCAGCAGCCAACTCAGGGACGGTGGCACTGAAGCTTTCTTT,CASSQLRDGGTEAFF
TRBD1,TRBV5-4,.,TRBJ2-5,TGTGCCAGCAGCTTAGACAGGGTCGAGACCCAGTACTTC,CASSLDRVETQYF
TRBD1,TRBV10-1,many,TRBJ2-5,TGCGCCAGCAGTGGGACAGGGGGACGTGGGACCCAGTACTTC,CASSGTGGRGTQYF
.,TRBV6-1,.,TRBJ2-7,TGTGCCAGCAGTATCGCCGGGGTAAGGGGCCACGAGCAGTACTTC,CASSIAGVRGHEQYF
TRBD2,TRBV5-1,.,TRBJ2-7,TGCGCCAGCAGCTTGGCCGTGGGAGGGGCCTACGAGCAGTACTTC,CASSLAVGGAYEQYF
.,TRBV27,.,TRBJ1-2,TGTGCCAGCAGCCAGTCTTTTAGGTATGGCTACACCTTC,CASSQSFRYGYTF
TRBD2,TRBV2,.,TRBJ2-7,TGTGCCAGCAGTGCGACTAGCGGGCTGTACGAGCAGTACTTC,CASSATSGLYEQYF
.,TRBV4-1,.,TRBJ2-7,TGCGCCAGCAGCCAATCTACCCGCCTAGCCTCCTACGAGCAGTACTTC,CASSQSTRLASYEQYF
.,TRBV19,once,TRBJ1-1,TGTGCCAGTAGACCACGAATAGGACACTTAAACACTGAAGCTTTCTTT,CASRPRIGHLNTEAFF
.,TRBV28,many,TRBJ1-1,TGTGCCAGCAGTTTACGGTTCGACAGATTCACTGAAGCTTTCTTT,CASSLRFDRFTEAFF
.,TRBV7-8,.,TRBJ2-3,TGTGCCAGCAGCTTATCAGGGTTCGGGTACACAGATACGCAGTATTTT,CASSLSGFGYTDTQYF
.,TRBV28,.,TRBJ2-7,TGTGCCAGCAGTTCACCGACAGGACCATTGAACGAGCAGTACTTC,CASSSPTGPLNEQYF
.,TRBV5-1,.,TRBJ2-5,TGCGCCAGCAGCTTGGCTAGCGAGCAAGAGACCCAGTACTTC,CASSLASEQETQYF
.,TRBV18,.,TRBJ2-5,TGTGCCAGCTCACAAACCCAAGAGACCCAGTACTTC,CASSQTQETQYF
TRBD1,TRBV5-4,.,TRBJ2-7,TGTGCCAGCAGCTTGGGCGTCGGACAGGGGGAATTAGAGCAGTACTTC,CASSLGVGQGELEQYF